Below are 23 T cell receptor beta chains sequenced from a single sample in a study of blood T cell repertoires in COVID-19. Assay used: immunoSEQ multiplex PCR; TCRdb lists only in-frame clones, some missing. The sample shows about 370,000 clones, over 75% of them seen only once. The sample was PBMCs or T cells enriched from blood (not recorded which). The receptors here all came from a man aged 18-30 years who had recovered from COVID-19.

The V gene is TRBV6-6, the J gene TRBJ1-5; 12 bases align to TRBD1. Germline V lookup: CDR1 MNHNY, CDR2 SVGAGI (reference sequence). There are 15 residues in the CDR3. J was trimmed by 6 bases and V by 5 bases; bases with no gene match: 5. The CDR3 region has the DNA TGTGCCAGCAGTCATCCGGGACAGGGGGCTCAGCCCCAGCATTTT. Amino acids: CASSHPGQGAQPQHF.

The chain joins TRBV27 to TRBJ1-6; the D is unclear. The germline V and J ends were trimmed by 5 bases and 7 bases, with 9 bases remaining between them. CDR3 length: 13 amino acids. The V gene's germline CDR1 is MNHEY and CDR2 SMNVEV (reference sequence). CDR3 protein: CASSLPGNSPLHF. In DNA, the CDR3 is TGTGCCAGCAGTCTCCCAGGCAATTCACCCCTCCACTTT.

The V call is TRBV5-1, the J call TRBJ2-7; D perhaps matches TRBD1 (6 bases). The CDR3 is 14 residues long. From germline, CDR1 is SGHRS and CDR2 YFSETQ. Trimming took 6 bases from V and 1 from J, leaving 14 bases between them. The CDR3 is CASTGTIESYEQYF. The CDR3 DNA sequence: TGCGCCAGCACTGGGACAATCGAGTCCTACGAGCAGTACTTC.

This clone was recorded many times. The rearrangement uses TRBV29-1 and TRBJ2-7, with a weak D call TRBD2 (6 bases). Trimming removed 4 bases at V and 3 bases at J, with 7 bases between. CDR1 is SQVTM, CDR2 ANQGSEA, per germline. This CDR3 spans 11 amino acids. The CDR3 reads CSVGRDYEQYF. Written as DNA, the CDR3 is TGCAGCGTTGGGCGGGACTACGAGCAGTACTTC.

This rearrangement joins TRBV10-3 to TRBJ1-2; D is perhaps TRBD1 (6 bases). The length of the CDR3 is 11 residues. The V end was cut by 11 bases, the J end by 8 bases, with 15 bases between. Germline-derived CDR1 and CDR2 are ENHRY and SYGVKD. CDR3 DNA: TGTGCCGCCAGTCGGCAGGGGGGCTACACCTTC. Translating it yields CAASRQGGYTF.

The chain employs TRBV27 and TRBJ2-7; the D gene is possibly TRBD2 (6 bases). Germline V CDR1 and CDR2: MNHEY, SMNVEV (reference sequence). There are 13 residues in the CDR3. V shed 4 bases and J shed 6 bases, with 13 bases lying between them. The CDR3 region has the DNA TGTGCCAGCAGTTCCGGGAGACAAGTCGAGCAGTACTTC. Translated, it gives CASSSGRQVEQYF.

The chain recombines TRBV7-2 with TRBJ2-7; 8 bases line up with TRBD2. The CDR3 is 14 residues long. The germline V gene encodes CDR1 SGHTA and CDR2 FQGNSA. V lost 5 bases to trimming and J lost 3 bases; unmatched junction nucleotides: 6. The CDR3 region is CASSPKGLVYEQYF. The CDR3 coding sequence is TGTGCCAGCAGCCCCAAGGGACTAGTCTACGAGCAGTACTTC. The variable domain in full, with the rest retrieved from reference TRBV7-2 and TRBJ2-7, is GAGVSQSPSNKVTEKGKDVELRCDPISGHTALYWYRQSLGQGLEFLIYFQGNSAPDKSGLPSDRFSAERTGGSVSTLTIQRTQQEDSAVYLCASSPKGLVYEQYFGPGTRLTVT.

The rearrangement joins TRBV25-1 to TRBJ1-2, with 10 bases aligning to TRBD1. This CDR3 has 15 residues. Per germline, CDR1 MGHDK and CDR2 SYGVNS. V dropped 3 bases and J dropped 8; count of bases not matched to a gene: 9. The CDR3 coding sequence is TGTGCCAGCAGTGATACTGGGACAGGGGTCCGGGGCTACACCTTC. This gives the protein CASSDTGTGVRGYTF.

The V gene is TRBV19, the J gene TRBJ1-1; 9 positions agree with TRBD1. The CDR3 extends over 15 amino acids. V shed 5 bases and J 2 bases; nucleotides not matched to a gene: 6. CDR1 is LNHDA, CDR2 SQIVND, per germline (reference sequence). CDR3 protein: CASSFSTGGNTEAFF. The DNA of the CDR3 is TGTGCCAGTAGTTTCTCGACAGGGGGAAACACTGAAGCTTTCTTT. Complete variable domain (other parts from reference TRBV19 and TRBJ1-1): DGGITQSPKYLFRKEGQNVTLSCEQNLNHDAMYWYRQDPGQGLRLIYYSQIVNDFQKGDIAEGYSVSREKKESFPLTVTSAQKNPTAFYLCASSFSTGGNTEAFFGQGTRLTVV.

This clone occurred once. The chain combines TRBV7-3 with TRBJ1-4; 11 bases fit TRBD1. Trimming took 5 bases from V and 8 from J; bases not matched to a gene: 13. This CDR3 spans 17 amino acids. Germline CDR1 and CDR2: SGHTA and FQGTGA. The CDR3 DNA sequence: TGTGCCAGCAGCAATGGGTGGTGGACAGGGGGCGCGGAAAAACTGTTTTTT. Translating gives CASSNGWWTGGAEKLFF.

In its sample, this clone was seen once. The DNA of the CDR3 is TGTGCCAGCAGTTTAAGGCAGGGGGCCACTAACTATGGCTACACCTTC. Translation: CASSLRQGATNYGYTF. V gene TRBV2 combines with J gene TRBJ1-2; 8 nucleotides match TRBD1. V shed 5 bases and J 0 bases; nucleotides not matched to a gene: 8. This CDR3 is 16 amino acids long. Per the germline V gene, CDR1 is SNHLY and CDR2 is FYNNEI.

This chain joins TRBV9 and TRBJ2-7; TRBD2 matches at 12 bases. Trimming at V came to 4 bases and at J to 4 bases, leaving 12 bases not matched to a gene. The CDR3 has 17 residues. The V gene's germline CDR1 is SGDLS and CDR2 YYNGEE. DNA for the CDR3: TGTGCCAGCAGCCACCCGAGGACTAGCGGGGAACCTTACGAGCAGTACTTC. Protein: CASSHPRTSGEPYEQYF.

This clone showed up just once. The chain has TRBV19 and TRBJ1-1, with 7 bases lining up with TRBD1. The V gene end was trimmed by 7 bases and the J gene end by 11 bases; junction bases not matched to a gene: 7. The CDR3 totals 11 residues. From germline, CDR1 is LNHDA and CDR2 SQIVND (reference sequence). The DNA of the CDR3 is TGTGCCAGTAAAAAGGGACAGAAGGCTTTCTTT. It is translated as CASKKGQKAFF.

The chain uses TRBV10-3 and TRBJ1-4, with D perhaps matching TRBD1 (5 bases). The CDR3 has 14 amino acids. CDR1 and CDR2 (germline): ENHRY, SYGVKD. The V and J ends lost 5 bases and 7 bases respectively, with 14 bases between them. The CDR3 spells CAISWTEGSEKLFF. The CDR3 region has the DNA TGTGCCATCAGTTGGACGGAGGGGAGTGAAAAACTGTTTTTT.

This clone was detected a few times. V gene TRBV6-2 or TRBV6-3 combines with J gene TRBJ2-7, with D possibly matching TRBD2 (5 bases). The V end lost 5 bases, the J end lost 5 bases, and 7 bases lay between the germline ends. The CDR3 extends over 11 amino acids. Germline lookup yields CDR1 MNHEY and CDR2 SVGEGT. In DNA form, the CDR3 reads TGTGCCAGCAGTCAAGCGGACGAGCAGTACTTC. Protein sequence: CASSQADEQYF.

This clone was seen a few times. The V gene is TRBV27, the J gene TRBJ2-2; D is uncertain. CDR3 length: 12 residues. CDR1 MNHEY and CDR2 SMNVEV come from the germline V gene (reference sequence). Trimming pared 3 bases from V and 4 bases from J, leaving 3 bases between. CDR3 amino acids: CASSFGTGELFF. In DNA form, the CDR3 reads TGTGCCAGCAGTTTCGGCACCGGGGAGCTGTTTTTT.

V and J are TRBV2 and TRBJ1-2; 7 bases agree with TRBD1. In germline, CDR1 is SNHLY, CDR2 FYNNEI. Trimming cost V 6 bases and J 6 bases; bases outside gene matches: 19. CDR3 length: 17 amino acids. This CDR3 is CASSLRTGVAGPHGYTF. For the CDR3, the DNA is TGTGCCAGCAGCTTAAGGACAGGCGTAGCGGGGCCCCATGGCTACACCTTC.

The gene calls are TRBV27 and TRBJ2-7; 9 bases agree with TRBD1. This CDR3 has 14 amino acids. V trimming: 6 bases; J trimming: 4 bases; junction bases outside the gene matches: 7. Germline lookup yields CDR1 MNHEY and CDR2 SMNVEV (reference sequence). CDR3 region: CASRSGQGGYEQYF. DNA for the CDR3: TGTGCCAGCAGGTCGGGACAGGGTGGATACGAGCAGTACTTC.

The chain is built from TRBV14 and TRBJ2-3; D perhaps matches TRBD2 (5 bases). This CDR3 region has 20 residues. The V gene lost 4 bases and the J gene lost 3 bases, with 29 bases spanning the gap. CDR1 SGHDN and CDR2 FVKESK come from the germline V gene. This CDR3 is CASSPHAVRTALDLTDTQYF. CDR3 DNA sequence: TGTGCCAGCAGCCCGCATGCCGTAAGGACTGCTCTTGACCTAACAGATACGCAGTATTTT.

The chain links TRBV7-3 to TRBJ2-3; TRBD2 agrees at 7 bases. The CDR3 extends over 18 amino acids. V gave up 5 bases and J gave up 2 bases; unmatched junction bases: 16. Germline-derived CDR1 and CDR2 are SGHTA and FQGTGA. The CDR3 DNA follows: TGTGCCAGCAGCCCTATACCGGGCGCTAGCGGTATCACAGATACGCAGTATTTT. Amino acids: CASSPIPGASGITDTQYF.

Written as DNA, the CDR3 is TGCGCCAGCAGCTCGGGACAGAATAATGAAAAACTGTTTTTT. It encodes CASSSGQNNEKLFF. This rearrangement joins TRBV5-1 to TRBJ1-4, with 7 bases that match TRBD1. Germline CDR1 is SGHRS and CDR2 is YFSETQ. The CDR3 is 14 amino acids. The V gene end was trimmed by 3 bases and the J gene end by 4 bases; junction bases not matched to a gene: 3.

This rearrangement joins TRBV21-1 to TRBJ1-6; no check of the table's D call, TRBD1, against the DNA was made. TRBV21-1 represents a pseudogene. This CDR3 contains 19 residues. The CDR3 region is CASSKERNRRSSYNSPLHF. CDR3 coding DNA: TGTGCCAGCAGCAAAGAGAGGAACAGGAGAAGCTCCTATAATTCACCCCTCCACTTT.

The gene calls are TRBV2 and TRBJ2-3; D remains unclear. This CDR3 region has 16 residues. The V gene's germline CDR1 is SNHLY and CDR2 FYNNEI. Trimming stripped 5 bases from V and 0 bases from J, with 15 bases between. The CDR3 region has the DNA TGTGCCAGCAGTCGAAACAGCCAACCTAGCACAGATACGCAGTATTTT. Its protein product is CASSRNSQPSTDTQYF.